The 9 T cell receptor beta chains presented below share a single source sample, sequenced in a study of cytomegalovirus exposure and HLA in healthy donors. PCR was performed using 60 Vbeta and 13 Jbeta primers. TCRdb keeps only in-frame clones here, not all; method: immunoSEQ multiplex PCR. Altogether around 100,000 clones are present, around 81% being singletons, with the ten largest covering under 5.5%. What was sequenced was PBMCs. The source is a man aged 40-55 years in good health and CMV-seropositive.

The chain carries TRBV14 and TRBJ2-3, with no clear D. The germline V gene encodes CDR1 SGHDN and CDR2 FVKESK. V gave up 4 bases and J gave up 7 bases, with 9 bases separating them. The CDR3 is 12 residues long. CDR3 coding DNA: TGTGCCAGCAGCCCCGGTCTTTATACGCAGTATTTT. Translated, it gives CASSPGLYTQYF. The entire variable domain, with the rest obtained from reference TRBV14 and TRBJ2-3, is as follows: EAGVTQFPSHSVIEKGQTVTLRCDPISGHDNLYWYRRVMGKEIKFLLHFVKESKQDESGMPNNRFLAERTGGTYSTLKVQPAELEDSGVYFCASSPGLYTQYFGPGTRLTVL.

The V call is TRBV11-1, the J call TRBJ2-7; D unresolved. The CDR3 contains 13 residues. The germline V gene has CDR1 SGHAT and CDR2 FQDESV (reference sequence). The V and J ends lost 3 bases and 5 bases respectively, with 11 bases between them. The CDR3 nucleotides read TGTGCCAGCAGCTTGTCGAGGAATAACGAGCAGTACTTC. It encodes CASSLSRNNEQYF.

The chain employs TRBV29-1 and TRBJ2-5; no clear D gene. Per germline, CDR1 SQVTM and CDR2 ANQGSEA. The CDR3 length is 12 residues. V was cut by 2 bases and J by 5 bases, with 9 bases left in between. The CDR3 here is CSVESTRETQYF. For the CDR3, the DNA is TGCAGCGTTGAAAGCACCCGGGAGACCCAGTACTTC.

This clone was counted only a few times. V and J are TRBV10-1 and TRBJ1-1; TRBD1 aligns across 10 bases. The V gene end was trimmed by 6 bases and the J gene end by 2 bases; junction bases not matched to a gene: 12. Germline lookup yields CDR1 WNHNN and CDR2 SYGVQD (reference sequence). This CDR3 comprises 17 residues. This CDR3 reads CASRKRWDRGDNTEAFF. As DNA, the CDR3 is TGCGCCAGCAGAAAGCGGTGGGACAGGGGCGATAACACTGAAGCTTTCTTT.

The CDR3 is CAWGGETEAFF. CDR3 DNA sequence: TGTGCCTGGGGAGGAGAAACTGAAGCTTTCTTT. This rearrangement joins TRBV30 to TRBJ1-1; no definite D call. The germline V and J ends were trimmed by 5 bases and 5 bases, with 9 bases remaining between them. The CDR3 is 11 residues long. Germline V CDR1 and CDR2: GTSNPN, SVGIG (reference sequence).

The chain links TRBV6-5 to TRBJ1-4; TRBD1 agrees at 8 bases. Germline V gives CDR1 MNHEY, CDR2 SVGAGI. J was trimmed by 4 bases and V by 8 bases; bases with no gene match: 6. The CDR3 is made up of 14 amino acids. This CDR3 is CASRQTGDNEKLFF. The CDR3 DNA reads as TGTGCCAGCCGCCAGACAGGGGATAATGAAAAACTGTTTTTT.

This clone has a single count. The chain recombines TRBV7-9 with TRBJ1-2; possibly TRBD1 for D (5 bases). The CDR3 extends over 12 amino acids. Germline CDR1 reads SEHNR; CDR2 reads FQNEAQ (reference sequence). The V gene lost 5 bases and the J gene lost 7 bases, with 11 bases spanning the gap. Here the CDR3 reads CASSPRQGGYTF. Written as DNA, the CDR3 is TGTGCCAGCAGCCCCCGTCAGGGTGGCTACACCTTC. Looking up the rest from reference TRBV7-9 and TRBJ1-2 gives the full variable domain: DTGVSQNPRHKITKRGQNVTFRCDPISEHNRLYWYRQTLGQGPEFLTYFQNEAQLEKSRLLSDRFSAERPKGSFSTLEIQRTEQGDSAMYLCASSPRQGGYTFGSGTRLTVV.

The chain combines TRBV9 with TRBJ2-7; 12 nucleotides match TRBD1. The CDR3 has 13 amino acids. The J segment lost 12 bases and the V segment lost 3 bases, leaving 7 bases of the junction unmatched. CDR1 SGDLS and CDR2 YYNGEE come from the germline V gene. CDR3 sequence: CASSDRDRGRLYF. CDR3 sequence (DNA): TGTGCCAGCAGCGACCGGGACAGGGGGCGCTTGTACTTC.

This chain uses TRBV28 with TRBJ2-7; 9 bases fit TRBD2. Germline CDR1 and CDR2: MDHEN and SYDVKM. The CDR3 sequence is 14 residues long. V trimming: 7 bases; J trimming: 2 bases; junction bases outside the gene matches: 6. The CDR3 DNA reads as TGTGCCAGCAAAGCTAGCGGGATCGCCTACGAGCAGTACTTC. Translating it yields CASKASGIAYEQYF.